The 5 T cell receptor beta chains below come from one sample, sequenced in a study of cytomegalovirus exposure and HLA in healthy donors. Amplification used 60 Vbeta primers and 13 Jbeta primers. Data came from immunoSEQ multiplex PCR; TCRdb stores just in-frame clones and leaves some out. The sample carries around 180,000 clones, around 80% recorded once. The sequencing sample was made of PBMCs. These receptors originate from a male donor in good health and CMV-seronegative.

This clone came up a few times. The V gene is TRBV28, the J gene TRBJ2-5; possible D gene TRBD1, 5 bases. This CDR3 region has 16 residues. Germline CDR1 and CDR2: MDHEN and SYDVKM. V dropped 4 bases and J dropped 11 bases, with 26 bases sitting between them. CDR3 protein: CASSYQGAPHEGAQYF. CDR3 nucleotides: TGTGCCAGCAGTTATCAGGGCGCGCCACACGAAGGCGCGCAGTACTTC.

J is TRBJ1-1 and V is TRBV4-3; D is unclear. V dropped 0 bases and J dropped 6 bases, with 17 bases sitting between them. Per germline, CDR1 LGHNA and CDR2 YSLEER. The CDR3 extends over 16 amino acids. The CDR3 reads CASSQDLARETSEAFF. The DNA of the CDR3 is TGCGCCAGCAGCCAAGATCTCGCGAGGGAAACCTCTGAAGCTTTCTTT.

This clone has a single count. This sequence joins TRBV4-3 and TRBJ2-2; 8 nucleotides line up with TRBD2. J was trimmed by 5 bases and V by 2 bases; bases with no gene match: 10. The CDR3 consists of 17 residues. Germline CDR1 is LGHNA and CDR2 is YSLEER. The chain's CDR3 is CASSQSRLAKGTGELFF. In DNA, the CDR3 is TGCGCCAGCAGCCAATCGCGACTAGCGAAGGGGACCGGGGAGCTGTTTTTT.

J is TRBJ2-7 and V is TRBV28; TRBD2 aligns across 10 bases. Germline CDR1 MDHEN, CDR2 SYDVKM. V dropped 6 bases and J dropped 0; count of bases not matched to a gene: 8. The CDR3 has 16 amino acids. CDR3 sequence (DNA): TGTGCCAGCAGATCTAGCGGGGGCAGCCTCTCCTACGAGCAGTACTTC. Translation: CASRSSGGSLSYEQYF.

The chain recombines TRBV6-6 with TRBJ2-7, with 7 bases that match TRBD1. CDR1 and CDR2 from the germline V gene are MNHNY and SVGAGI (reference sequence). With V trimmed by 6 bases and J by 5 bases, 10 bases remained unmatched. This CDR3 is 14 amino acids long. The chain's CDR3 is CASRRGGLSDEQYF. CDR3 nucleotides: TGTGCCAGCAGGCGAGGGGGCCTCTCTGACGAGCAGTACTTC.